This TCR beta chain was obtained from a study of PD-1 blockade in classical Hodgkin lymphoma. Generated by immunoSEQ multiplex PCR, the TCRdb table keeps only in-frame clones and is missing some. Of roughly 40,000 clones listed, around two thirds are singletons. Autologous stem cell transplantation was followed by relapse in every patient, and brentuximab vedotin exposure varied. The CDR3 sequence is 14 residues long. Between the trimmed V and J ends, which lost 5 bases and 2 bases, there was a span of 12 bases. The germline gives CDR1 MNHEY, CDR2 SVGAGI. This TCR derives from a human donor with classical Hodgkin lymphoma. The gene calls are TRBV6-5 and TRBJ2-5; perhaps TRBD2 as D (7 bases). Source: peripheral blood mononuclear cells (PBMCs), taken at baseline. In DNA form, the CDR3 reads TGTGCCAGCAGTAGGGGGGGAGTTCAAGAGACCCAGTACTTC. Its translation: CASSRGGVQETQYF.